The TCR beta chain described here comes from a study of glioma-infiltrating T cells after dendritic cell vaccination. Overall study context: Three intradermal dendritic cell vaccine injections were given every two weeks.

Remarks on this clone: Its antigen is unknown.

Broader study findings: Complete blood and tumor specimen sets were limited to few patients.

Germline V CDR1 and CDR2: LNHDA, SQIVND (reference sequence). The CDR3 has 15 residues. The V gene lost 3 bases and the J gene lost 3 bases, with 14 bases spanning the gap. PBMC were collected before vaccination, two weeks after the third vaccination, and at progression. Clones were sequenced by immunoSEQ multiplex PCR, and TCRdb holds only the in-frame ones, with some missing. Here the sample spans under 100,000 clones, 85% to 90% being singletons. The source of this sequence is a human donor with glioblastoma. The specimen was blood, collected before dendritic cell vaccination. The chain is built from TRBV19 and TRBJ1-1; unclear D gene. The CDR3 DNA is TGTGCCAGTAGTATCCGGCTTACTCGGGACACTGAAGCTTTCTTT. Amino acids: CASSIRLTRDTEAFF.